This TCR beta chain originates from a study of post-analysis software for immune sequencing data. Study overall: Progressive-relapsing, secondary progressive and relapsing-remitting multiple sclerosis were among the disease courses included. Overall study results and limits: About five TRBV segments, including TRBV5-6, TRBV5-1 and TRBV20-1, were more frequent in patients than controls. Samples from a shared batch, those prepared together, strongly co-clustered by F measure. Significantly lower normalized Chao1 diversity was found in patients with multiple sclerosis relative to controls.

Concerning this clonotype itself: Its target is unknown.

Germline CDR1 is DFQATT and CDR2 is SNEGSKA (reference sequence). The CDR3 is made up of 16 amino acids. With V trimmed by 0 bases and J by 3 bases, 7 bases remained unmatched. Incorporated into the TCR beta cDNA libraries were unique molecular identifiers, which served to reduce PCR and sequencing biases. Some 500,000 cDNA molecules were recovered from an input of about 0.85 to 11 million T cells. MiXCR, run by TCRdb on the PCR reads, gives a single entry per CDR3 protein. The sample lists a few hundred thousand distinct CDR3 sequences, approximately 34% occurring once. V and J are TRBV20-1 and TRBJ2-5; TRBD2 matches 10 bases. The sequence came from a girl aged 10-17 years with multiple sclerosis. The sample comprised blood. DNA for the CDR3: TGCAGTGCTAGAGATCCTGCTAGCGGGAGAGAAGAGACCCAGTACTTC. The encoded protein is CSARDPASGREETQYF.